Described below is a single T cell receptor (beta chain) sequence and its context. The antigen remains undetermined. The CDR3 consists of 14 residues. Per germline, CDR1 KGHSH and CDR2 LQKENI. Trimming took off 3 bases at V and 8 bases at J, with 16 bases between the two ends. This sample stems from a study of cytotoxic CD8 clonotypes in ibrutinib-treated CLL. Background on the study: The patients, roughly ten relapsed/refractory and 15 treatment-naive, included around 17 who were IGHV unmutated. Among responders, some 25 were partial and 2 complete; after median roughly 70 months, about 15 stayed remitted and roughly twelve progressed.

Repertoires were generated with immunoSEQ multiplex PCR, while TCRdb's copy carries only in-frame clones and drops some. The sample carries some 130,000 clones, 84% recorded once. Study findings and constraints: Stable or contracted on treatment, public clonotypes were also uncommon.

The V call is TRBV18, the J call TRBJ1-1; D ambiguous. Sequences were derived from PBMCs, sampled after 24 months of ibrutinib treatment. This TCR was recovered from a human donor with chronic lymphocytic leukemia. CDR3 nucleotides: TGTGCCAGCTCACCCCTCCCGGGGTACGCGGAAGCTTTCTTT. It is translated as CASSPLPGYAEAFF.